Described below is a single T cell receptor (beta chain) sequence and its context. The source of the sample is a study of cytotoxic CD8 clonotypes in ibrutinib-treated CLL. About the study: The group held 10 to 11 relapsed/refractory and fewer than 16 treatment-naive patients, with roughly 17 IGHV unmutated. By median roughly 69 months, 12 had progressed and approximately 14 stayed remitted; responses had been 2 complete and about 24 partial.

Germline loops: CDR1 SGHRS, CDR2 YFSETQ. The CDR3 spans 15 residues. V lost 1 base to trimming and J lost 3 bases, with 13 bases between them. Measured with immunoSEQ multiplex PCR; TCRdb has only the in-frame clones, and not every one. The table lists about 310,000 clones, around four fifths of them singletons, with over 5.5% in the top ten. Sequenced material: PBMCs, taken before ibrutinib treatment. The sequence derives from a human donor with chronic lymphocytic leukemia. The chain joins TRBV5-1 to TRBJ2-5; D possibly uses TRBD1 or TRBD2 (5 bases each). DNA of the CDR3: TGCGCCAGCAGCTTGTTTTTGACAGCGGAAGAGACCCAGTACTTC. Translating it yields CASSLFLTAEETQYF.